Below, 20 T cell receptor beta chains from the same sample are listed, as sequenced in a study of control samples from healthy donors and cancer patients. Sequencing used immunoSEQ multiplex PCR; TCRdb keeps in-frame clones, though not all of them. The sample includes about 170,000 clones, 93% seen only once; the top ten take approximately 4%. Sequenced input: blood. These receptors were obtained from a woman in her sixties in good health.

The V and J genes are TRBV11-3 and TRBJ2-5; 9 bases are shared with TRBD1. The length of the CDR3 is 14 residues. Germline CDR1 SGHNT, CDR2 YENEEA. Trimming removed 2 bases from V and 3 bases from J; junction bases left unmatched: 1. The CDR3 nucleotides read TGTGCCAGCAGCTTACGGACAGGGGAAGAGACCCAGTACTTC. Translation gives CASSLRTGEETQYF.

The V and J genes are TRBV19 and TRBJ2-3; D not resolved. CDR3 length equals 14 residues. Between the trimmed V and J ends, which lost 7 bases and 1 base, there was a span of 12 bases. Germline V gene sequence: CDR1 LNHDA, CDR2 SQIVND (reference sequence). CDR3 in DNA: TGTGCCAGTAAATCTATGCCAGGCACAGATACGCAGTATTTT. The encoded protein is CASKSMPGTDTQYF.

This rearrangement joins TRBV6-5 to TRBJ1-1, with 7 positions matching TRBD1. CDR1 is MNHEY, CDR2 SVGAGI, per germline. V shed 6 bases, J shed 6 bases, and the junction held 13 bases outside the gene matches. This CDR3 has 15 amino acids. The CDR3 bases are TGTGCCAGCAGACCGACAGGGCAGGGGGGCGCTGAAGCTTTCTTT. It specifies CASRPTGQGGAEAFF.

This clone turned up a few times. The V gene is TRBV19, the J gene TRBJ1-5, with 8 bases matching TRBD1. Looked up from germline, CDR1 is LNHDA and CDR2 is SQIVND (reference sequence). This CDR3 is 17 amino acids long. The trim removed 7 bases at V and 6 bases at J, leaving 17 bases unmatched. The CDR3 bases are TGTGCCAGTAAGAGTTACCGACAGGGGTATGAAGGTCAGCCCCAGCATTTT. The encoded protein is CASKSYRQGYEGQPQHF. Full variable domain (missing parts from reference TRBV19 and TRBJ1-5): DGGITQSPKYLFRKEGQNVTLSCEQNLNHDAMYWYRQDPGQGLRLIYYSQIVNDFQKGDIAEGYSVSREKKESFPLTVTSAQKNPTAFYLCASKSYRQGYEGQPQHFGDGTRLSIL.

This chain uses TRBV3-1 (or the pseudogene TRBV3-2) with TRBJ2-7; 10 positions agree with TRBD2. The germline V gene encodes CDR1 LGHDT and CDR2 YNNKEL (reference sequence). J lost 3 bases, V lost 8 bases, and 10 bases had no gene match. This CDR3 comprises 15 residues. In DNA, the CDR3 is TGTGCCAGCCCTAGCGGGGGACTCATAGGCTACGAGCAGTACTTC. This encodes CASPSGGLIGYEQYF.

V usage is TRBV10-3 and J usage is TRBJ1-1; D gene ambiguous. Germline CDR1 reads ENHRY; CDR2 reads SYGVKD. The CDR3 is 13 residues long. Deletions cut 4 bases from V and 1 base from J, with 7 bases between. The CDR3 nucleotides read TGTGCCATCAGTGGCTTGTGGAACACTGAAGCTTTCTTT. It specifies CAISGLWNTEAFF.

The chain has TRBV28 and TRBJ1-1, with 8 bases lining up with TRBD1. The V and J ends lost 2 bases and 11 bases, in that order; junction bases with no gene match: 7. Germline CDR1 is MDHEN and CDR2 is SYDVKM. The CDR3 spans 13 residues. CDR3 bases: TGTGCCAGCAGTTTAGTCGGGACAGGTGGGGCTTTCTTT. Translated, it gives CASSLVGTGGAFF.

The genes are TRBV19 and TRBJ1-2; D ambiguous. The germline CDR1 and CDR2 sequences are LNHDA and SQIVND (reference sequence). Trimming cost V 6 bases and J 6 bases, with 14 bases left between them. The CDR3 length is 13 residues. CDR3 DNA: TGTGCCAGTAGGACTTCTGAATGGAATGGCTACACCTTC. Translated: CASRTSEWNGYTF.

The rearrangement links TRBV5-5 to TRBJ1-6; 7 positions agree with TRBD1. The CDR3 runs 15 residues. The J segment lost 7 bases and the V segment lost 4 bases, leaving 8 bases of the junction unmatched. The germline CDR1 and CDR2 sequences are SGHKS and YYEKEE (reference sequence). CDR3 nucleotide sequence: TGTGCCAGCAGCATAACAGGGGCGATAAATTCACCCCTCCACTTT. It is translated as CASSITGAINSPLHF.

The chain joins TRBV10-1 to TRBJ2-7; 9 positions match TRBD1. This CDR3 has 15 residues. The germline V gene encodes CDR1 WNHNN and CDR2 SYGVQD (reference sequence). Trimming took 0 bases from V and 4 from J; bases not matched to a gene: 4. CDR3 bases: TGCGCCAGCAGTGAGTCAACAGGGGGCTTGTACGAGCAGTACTTC. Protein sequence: CASSESTGGLYEQYF.

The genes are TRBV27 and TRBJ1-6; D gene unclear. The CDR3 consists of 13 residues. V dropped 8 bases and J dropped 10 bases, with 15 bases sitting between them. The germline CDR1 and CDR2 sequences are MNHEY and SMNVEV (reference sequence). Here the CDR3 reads CASSRPAGSPLHF. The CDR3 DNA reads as TGTGCCAGCTCCCGTCCCGCCGGATCACCCCTCCACTTT.

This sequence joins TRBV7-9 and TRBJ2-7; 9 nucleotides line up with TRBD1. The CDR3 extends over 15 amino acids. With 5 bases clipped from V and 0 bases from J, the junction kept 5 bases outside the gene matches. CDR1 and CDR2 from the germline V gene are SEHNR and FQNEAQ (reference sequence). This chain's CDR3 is CASSVGQGPSYEQYF. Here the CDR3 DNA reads TGTGCCAGCAGCGTTGGACAGGGGCCCTCCTACGAGCAGTACTTC.

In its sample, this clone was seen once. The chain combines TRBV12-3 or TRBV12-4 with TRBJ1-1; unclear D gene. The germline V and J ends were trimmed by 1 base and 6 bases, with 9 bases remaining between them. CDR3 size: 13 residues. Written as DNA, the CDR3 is TGTGCCAGCAGTTTAGATAACTCGCCTGAAGCTTTCTTT. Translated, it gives CASSLDNSPEAFF.

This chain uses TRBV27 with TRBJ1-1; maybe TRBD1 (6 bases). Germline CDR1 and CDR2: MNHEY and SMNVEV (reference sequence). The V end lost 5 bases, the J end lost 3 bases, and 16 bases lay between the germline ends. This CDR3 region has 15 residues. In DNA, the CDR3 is TGTGCCAGCAGTCCCCAAGGGGGTGGATACACTGAAGCTTTCTTT. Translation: CASSPQGGGYTEAFF.

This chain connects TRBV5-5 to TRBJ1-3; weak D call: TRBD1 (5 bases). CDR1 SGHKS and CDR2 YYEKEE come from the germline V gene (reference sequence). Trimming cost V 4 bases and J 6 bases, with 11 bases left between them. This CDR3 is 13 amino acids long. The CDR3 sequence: CASSTDIANTIYF. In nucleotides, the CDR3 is TGTGCCAGCAGCACGGACATAGCAAACACCATATATTTT. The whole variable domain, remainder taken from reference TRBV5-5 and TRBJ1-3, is DAGVTQSPTHLIKTRGQQVTLRCSPISGHKSVSWYQQVLGQGPQFIFQYYEKEERGRGNFPDRFSARQFPNYSSELNVNALLLGDSALYLCASSTDIANTIYFGEGSWLTVV.

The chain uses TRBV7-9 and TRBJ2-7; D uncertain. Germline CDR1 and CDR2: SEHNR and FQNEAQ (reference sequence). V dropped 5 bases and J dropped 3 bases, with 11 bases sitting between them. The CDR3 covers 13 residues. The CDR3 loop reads CASSPGAYYEQYF. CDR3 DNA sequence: TGTGCCAGCAGCCCCGGTGCCTACTACGAGCAGTACTTC. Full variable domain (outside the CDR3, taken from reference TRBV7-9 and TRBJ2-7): DTGVSQNPRHKITKRGQNVTFRCDPISEHNRLYWYRQTLGQGPEFLTYFQNEAQLEKSRLLSDRFSAERPKGSFSTLEIQRTEQGDSAMYLCASSPGAYYEQYFGPGTRLTVT.

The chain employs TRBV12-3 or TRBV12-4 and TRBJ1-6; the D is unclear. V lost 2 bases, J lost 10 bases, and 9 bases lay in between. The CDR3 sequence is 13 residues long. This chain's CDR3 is CASSLRGNSPLHF. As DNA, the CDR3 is TGTGCCAGCAGTTTACGTGGAAACTCACCCCTCCACTTT.

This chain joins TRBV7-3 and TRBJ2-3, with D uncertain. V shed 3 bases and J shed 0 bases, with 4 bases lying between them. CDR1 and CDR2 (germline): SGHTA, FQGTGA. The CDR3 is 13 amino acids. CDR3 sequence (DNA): TGTGCCAGCAGCTTTGGCAGCACAGATACGCAGTATTTT. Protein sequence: CASSFGSTDTQYF.

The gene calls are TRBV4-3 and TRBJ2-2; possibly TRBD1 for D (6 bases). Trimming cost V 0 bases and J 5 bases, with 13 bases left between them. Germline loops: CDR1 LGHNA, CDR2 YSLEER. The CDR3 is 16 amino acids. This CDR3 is CASSQDPPQGTGELFF. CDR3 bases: TGCGCCAGCAGCCAAGATCCACCCCAGGGGACCGGGGAGCTGTTTTTT.

In DNA form, the CDR3 reads TGTGCCAGCAGGGGGGGGGACCCCAGCTCTGGAAACACCATATATTTT. Amino acids: CASRGGDPSSGNTIYF. The gene calls are TRBV9 and TRBJ1-3; a possible D gene is TRBD1 (5 bases). The germline V and J ends were trimmed by 5 bases and 0 bases, with 15 bases remaining between them. This CDR3 spans 16 amino acids. In germline, CDR1 is SGDLS, CDR2 YYNGEE. Looking up the rest from reference TRBV9 and TRBJ1-3 gives the full variable domain: DSGVTQTPKHLITATGQRVTLRCSPRSGDLSVYWYQQSLDQGLQFLIQYYNGEERAKGNILERFSAQQFPDLHSELNLSSLELGDSALYFCASRGGDPSSGNTIYFGEGSWLTVV.